The 32 T cell receptor beta chains listed next were all sequenced from one sample in a study of control samples from healthy donors and cancer patients. TCRdb's copy holds only in-frame clones and misses some; the assay was immunoSEQ multiplex PCR. Of 100,000 to 150,000 clones in the sample, 85% to 95% were seen once. Sequenced sample: PBMCs. These receptors were taken from a man older than 75 with head and neck cancer.

This chain links TRBV3-1 (or the pseudogene TRBV3-2) with TRBJ1-5, with a tentative D call TRBD1 (5 bases). Per germline, CDR1 LGHDT and CDR2 YNNKEL (reference sequence). V was clipped by 0 bases and J by 6 bases, with 9 bases between them. CDR3 length equals 14 residues. DNA for the CDR3: TGTGCCAGCAGCCAAGATAGGGGACGTCAGCCCCAGCATTTT. Translated, it gives CASSQDRGRQPQHF.

V is TRBV6-5 and J is TRBJ2-5; possible D gene TRBD2, 5 bases. Trimming pared 7 bases from V and 4 bases from J, leaving 16 bases between. CDR1 and CDR2 from the germline V gene are MNHEY and SVGAGI. The CDR3 is 14 residues long. The CDR3 sequence: CASNFWKEGETQYF. The CDR3 nucleotides are TGTGCCAGCAATTTTTGGAAAGAGGGAGAGACCCAGTACTTC.

This sequence joins TRBV7-9 and TRBJ1-2; D gene ambiguous. Germline V gives CDR1 SEHNR, CDR2 FQNEAQ (reference sequence). This CDR3 comprises 13 residues. V was shortened by 5 bases and J by 6 bases, with 13 bases between the two germline ends. CDR3 in DNA: TGTGCCAGCAGCGTCCTGATTGCCGATGGCTACACCTTC. Encoded protein: CASSVLIADGYTF.

The chain recombines TRBV30 with TRBJ1-5; tentatively, D is TRBD1 (5 bases). The CDR3 length is 17 residues. The ends were cut back, 0 bases at V and 4 bases at J, with 19 bases in the middle. The germline V gene has CDR1 GTSNPN and CDR2 SVGIG (reference sequence). CDR3 bases: TGTGCCTGGAGTGTAGAGGGGAAGCGGTCTAAGAATCAGCCCCAGCATTTT. Its protein is CAWSVEGKRSKNQPQHF.

This sequence joins TRBV24-1 and TRBJ2-3; D is undetermined. The CDR3 length is 13 residues. Germline V CDR1 and CDR2: KGHDR, SFDVKD. The V end lost 3 bases, the J end lost 6 bases, and 9 bases lay between the germline ends. CDR3 in DNA: TGTGCCACCAGTGATGGGCACTGGGATACGCAGTATTTT. It specifies CATSDGHWDTQYF.

The rearrangement joins TRBV9 to TRBJ2-1; maybe TRBD2 (6 bases). Germline V gives CDR1 SGDLS, CDR2 YYNGEE. The CDR3 runs to 16 residues. V was cut by 4 bases and J by 3 bases, with 17 bases left in between. As DNA, the CDR3 is TGTGCCAGCAGCCCTCACTCGGGACTTAACTACAATGAGCAGTTCTTC. Protein sequence: CASSPHSGLNYNEQFF.

The chain joins TRBV29-1 to TRBJ1-1, with D maybe TRBD1 (5 bases). Trimming pared 3 bases from V and 4 bases from J, leaving 9 bases between. CDR1 and CDR2 (germline): SQVTM, ANQGSEA. This CDR3 has 12 residues. The CDR3 here is CSVERGTTEAFF. In nucleotides, the CDR3 is TGCAGCGTTGAGCGAGGGACCACTGAAGCTTTCTTT.

The chain combines TRBV4-2 with TRBJ2-5; possible D gene TRBD1, 5 bases. Germline V gene sequence: CDR1 LGHNA, CDR2 YNFKEQ. The CDR3 covers 17 residues. V lost 4 bases and J 5 bases, leaving 23 bases between the germline ends. This CDR3 reads CASSRSWDRQNRETQYF. The DNA for the CDR3 is TGTGCCAGCAGCCGATCTTGGGATAGACAGAATAGGGAGACCCAGTACTTC.

The chain employs TRBV7-9 and TRBJ2-1; no firm D call. Germline values: CDR1 SEHNR, CDR2 FQNEAQ (reference sequence). The V gene lost 1 base and the J gene lost 0 bases, with 7 bases spanning the gap. The CDR3 length is 15 residues. CDR3 sequence: CASSLVVSSYNEQFF. The CDR3 region has the DNA TGTGCCAGCAGCTTAGTTGTTAGCTCCTACAATGAGCAGTTCTTC.

The chain carries TRBV27 and TRBJ1-1; D perhaps matches TRBD1 (6 bases). Trimming stripped 6 bases from V and 2 bases from J, with 10 bases between. The CDR3 runs 13 residues. From germline, CDR1 is MNHEY and CDR2 SMNVEV (reference sequence). CDR3 region: CASRGRGNTEAFF. The CDR3 DNA follows: TGTGCCAGCAGGGGCAGGGGCAACACTGAAGCTTTCTTT.

The V gene is TRBV5-6, the J gene TRBJ2-5; possibly TRBD2 for D (6 bases). Germline lookup yields CDR1 SGHDT and CDR2 YYEEEE. CDR3 size: 15 residues. Deletions cut 2 bases from V and 1 base from J, with 12 bases between. CDR3 sequence: CASSFMGRLQETQYF. The CDR3 nucleotides are TGTGCCAGCAGCTTCATGGGGAGGCTCCAAGAGACCCAGTACTTC.

This chain links TRBV5-1 with TRBJ2-1; tentative D call: TRBD1 (6 bases). The germline CDR1 and CDR2 sequences are SGHRS and YFSETQ. Trimming stripped 5 bases from V and 8 bases from J, with 14 bases between. This CDR3 comprises 13 residues. CDR3 sequence reads: CASSFQGIYEQFF. The CDR3 bases are TGCGCCAGCAGTTTTCAGGGGATATATGAGCAGTTCTTC.

The gene calls are TRBV9 and TRBJ1-1; D ambiguous. CDR3 length: 16 residues. Germline CDR1 is SGDLS and CDR2 is YYNGEE. V dropped 2 bases and J dropped 1 base, with 15 bases sitting between them. The CDR3 protein is CASSVTSRIKNTEAFF. The CDR3 nucleotides are TGTGCCAGCAGCGTGACGAGCCGGATCAAGAACACTGAAGCTTTCTTT.

The CDR3 here is CASRSTREPRETQYF. In DNA, the CDR3 is TGCGCCAGCAGATCGACCAGGGAGCCGAGGGAGACCCAGTACTTC. The chain recombines TRBV5-1 with TRBJ2-5; D may be TRBD1 or TRBD2 (5 bases each). The CDR3 is 15 amino acids. V was trimmed by 5 bases and J by 5 bases, leaving 19 bases between them. Germline V CDR1 and CDR2: SGHRS, YFSETQ.

This chain joins TRBV11-2 and TRBJ1-1; 7 nucleotides align to TRBD1. Germline assignment: CDR1 SGHAT and CDR2 FQNNGV. V was clipped by 5 bases and J by 4 bases; unmatched bases: 1. The CDR3 extends over 12 amino acids. DNA of the CDR3: TGTGCCAGCAGCCGGGACAGCACTGAAGCTTTCTTT. It yields the protein CASSRDSTEAFF.

The rearrangement joins TRBV7-9 to TRBJ2-2, with D uncertain. Germline CDR1 SEHNR, CDR2 FQNEAQ (reference sequence). The CDR3 has 13 amino acids. Trimming shortened V by 5 bases and J by 6 bases, and 10 bases separated the two germline ends. The CDR3 here is CASSPKVPGELFF. The CDR3 DNA follows: TGTGCCAGCAGCCCTAAAGTCCCCGGGGAGCTGTTTTTT. Drawing the rest from reference TRBV7-9 and TRBJ2-2, the complete variable domain is DTGVSQNPRHKITKRGQNVTFRCDPISEHNRLYWYRQTLGQGPEFLTYFQNEAQLEKSRLLSDRFSAERPKGSFSTLEIQRTEQGDSAMYLCASSPKVPGELFFGEGSRLTVL.

A remark on this clone: Different DNA sequences within this sample yield the same CDR3. The chain is built from TRBV4-1 and TRBJ2-7; tentatively, D is TRBD1 (6 bases). This CDR3 spans 12 amino acids. Germline CDR1 and CDR2: MGHRA and YSYEKL. The V end lost 6 bases, the J end lost 3 bases, and 9 bases lay between the germline ends. Here the CDR3 reads CASSPQGYEQYF. Here the CDR3 DNA reads TGCGCCAGCAGTCCACAGGGCTACGAGCAGTACTTC.

In nucleotides, the CDR3 is TGTGCCAGCTCCACCGGAGGTACGACGTTAGCCAAAAACATTCAGTACTTC. It translates to CASSTGGTTLAKNIQYF. The chain employs TRBV18 and TRBJ2-4; D perhaps matches TRBD2 (5 bases). CDR1 and CDR2 from the germline V gene are KGHSH and LQKENI. Trimming took 6 bases from V and 0 from J, leaving 18 bases between them. The CDR3 has 17 residues.

This chain uses TRBV5-4 with TRBJ2-3; TRBD2 matches 10 bases. CDR1 is SGHNT and CDR2 is YYREEE in the germline V gene (reference sequence). Trimming removed 2 bases from V and 3 bases from J; junction bases left unmatched: 9. CDR3 length: 17 amino acids. The CDR3 DNA sequence: TGTGCCAGCAGCTTACCTAGCGGGAGTCCTCCGACAGATACGCAGTATTTT. It translates to CASSLPSGSPPTDTQYF.

V is TRBV5-1 and J is TRBJ2-5; D remains unclear. The CDR3 is 14 residues long. Trimming took 4 bases from V and 3 from J, leaving 13 bases between them. The germline CDR1 and CDR2 sequences are SGHRS and YFSETQ. The CDR3 loop is CASSTGVSEETQYF. The CDR3 DNA is TGCGCCAGCAGCACCGGAGTTTCAGAAGAGACCCAGTACTTC.

The chain employs TRBV10-3 and TRBJ1-2; 9 positions match TRBD1. The CDR3 sequence is 12 residues long. V gave up 10 bases and J gave up 2 bases; unmatched junction bases: 2. Germline values: CDR1 ENHRY, CDR2 SYGVKD. CDR3 protein: CATGTGNYGYTF. DNA for the CDR3: TGTGCCACCGGGACAGGGAACTATGGCTACACCTTC.

This chain uses TRBV6-1 with TRBJ2-6, with 7 bases fitting TRBD1. Germline V gene data show CDR1 as MNHNS and CDR2 as SASEGT. This CDR3 is built from 17 residues. V trimming: 4 bases; J trimming: 0 bases; junction bases outside the gene matches: 6. The CDR3 coding sequence is TGTGCCAGCAGTGGGTACGACAGGGTCTCTGGGGCCAACGTCCTGACTTTC. It specifies CASSGYDRVSGANVLTF.

The rearrangement links TRBV5-4 to TRBJ1-6, with a possible D match to TRBD1 (5 bases). The germline CDR1 and CDR2 sequences are SGHNT and YYREEE (reference sequence). This CDR3 is 14 amino acids long. V lost 1 base and J lost 10, with 12 bases in between. DNA for the CDR3: TGTGCCAGCAGCTTGCTGGGGGTTCGATCACCCCTCCACTTT. It codes for CASSLLGVRSPLHF.

This clone was found once. This sequence joins TRBV7-2 and TRBJ1-2; D call uncertain. The V end was cut by 3 bases, the J end by 4 bases, with 6 bases between. The CDR3 consists of 12 residues. Germline loops: CDR1 SGHTA, CDR2 FQGNSA. The CDR3 DNA reads as TGTACCAGCAGCTTTACCACCTATGGCTACACCTTC. This sequence encodes CTSSFTTYGYTF.

This chain connects TRBV6-2 or TRBV6-3 to TRBJ1-1; unclear D gene. This CDR3 has 13 amino acids. Germline-derived CDR1 and CDR2 are MNHEY and SVGEGT. Trimming pared 4 bases from V and 2 bases from J, leaving 8 bases between. This chain's CDR3 is CASSLNRNTEAFF. The CDR3 nucleotides are TGTGCCAGCAGTTTAAACAGAAACACTGAAGCTTTCTTT.

For the CDR3, the DNA is TGTGCCAGCAGAGACCCGAGACAGGGTCTCTACGAGCAGTACTTC. It codes for CASRDPRQGLYEQYF. V is TRBV7-2 and J is TRBJ2-7; 7 bases agree with TRBD1. The junction had 11 bases not matched to a gene; V was cut back by 6 bases and J by 3 bases. The CDR3 has 15 amino acids. CDR1 SGHTA and CDR2 FQGNSA come from the germline V gene.

This clone is a singleton in its sample. The rearrangement links TRBV2 to TRBJ2-3; 16 bases agree with TRBD2. Germline lookup yields CDR1 SNHLY and CDR2 FYNNEI. V was clipped by 4 bases and J by 5 bases; unmatched bases: 3. The CDR3 has 16 residues. This chain's CDR3 is CASSVGLAGGIDTQYF. The CDR3 region has the DNA TGTGCCAGCAGTGTGGGACTAGCGGGGGGGATAGATACGCAGTATTTT. The full variable domain, rest sourced from reference TRBV2 and TRBJ2-3, is EPEVTQTPSHQVTQMGQEVILRCVPISNHLYFYWYRQILGQKVEFLVSFYNNEISEKSEIFDDQFSVERPDGSNFTLKIRSTKLEDSAMYFCASSVGLAGGIDTQYFGPGTRLTVL.

This chain uses TRBV7-2 with TRBJ2-7; a weak D match, TRBD2 (6 bases). Trimming cost V 1 base and J 11 bases, with 9 bases left between them. Germline CDR1 reads SGHTA; CDR2 reads FQGNSA. The CDR3 is made up of 11 amino acids. CDR3 DNA sequence: TGTGCCAGCAGCTTAGAAGGAGGGAAGTACTTC. It translates to CASSLEGGKYF.

The chain combines TRBV19 with TRBJ1-5, with TRBD1 as a possible D gene (5 bases). V lost 6 bases and J lost 3, with 12 bases in between. CDR3 length: 14 residues. Germline V gene data show CDR1 as LNHDA and CDR2 as SQIVND (reference sequence). The CDR3 here is CASSLDRNNQPQHF. CDR3 coding DNA: TGTGCCAGTAGCCTAGACAGAAACAATCAGCCCCAGCATTTT.

This clone was counted once. The chain has TRBV19 and TRBJ2-3; D is ambiguous. The germline V gene encodes CDR1 LNHDA and CDR2 SQIVND (reference sequence). The CDR3 loop spans 14 amino acids. V gave up 1 base and J gave up 4 bases, with 9 bases separating them. CDR3 bases: TGTGCCAGTAGTATAGGGATGGCCCCAGATACGCAGTATTTT. Translating it yields CASSIGMAPDTQYF.

This chain links TRBV27 with TRBJ1-1; the D gene is possibly TRBD1 (5 bases). The germline V and J ends were trimmed by 0 bases and 3 bases, with 5 bases remaining between them. This CDR3 comprises 13 residues. Germline assignment: CDR1 MNHEY and CDR2 SMNVEV (reference sequence). This CDR3 is CASSLSGDTEAFF. The CDR3 coding sequence is TGTGCCAGCAGTTTATCAGGGGACACTGAAGCTTTCTTT.

The CDR3 DNA is TGTGCCAGCAGATGGCAGGGATCGGGCGAGCAGTACTTC. The encoded protein is CASRWQGSGEQYF. The genes are TRBV12-3 or TRBV12-4 and TRBJ2-7, with a weak D call TRBD1 (5 bases). This CDR3 has 13 residues. V was trimmed by 6 bases and J by 6 bases, leaving 15 bases between them.